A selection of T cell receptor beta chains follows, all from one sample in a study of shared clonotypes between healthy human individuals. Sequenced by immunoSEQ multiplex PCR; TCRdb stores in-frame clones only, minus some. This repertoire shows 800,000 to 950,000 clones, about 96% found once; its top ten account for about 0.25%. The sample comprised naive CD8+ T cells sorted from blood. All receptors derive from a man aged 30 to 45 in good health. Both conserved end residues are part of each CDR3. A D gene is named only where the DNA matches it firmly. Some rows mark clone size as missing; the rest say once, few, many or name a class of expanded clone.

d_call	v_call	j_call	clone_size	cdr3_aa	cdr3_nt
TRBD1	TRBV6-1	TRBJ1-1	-	CASSEPYRGDSVKAFF	TGTGCCAGCAGTGAACCCTATAGGGGGGACAGCGTTAAAGCTTTCTTT
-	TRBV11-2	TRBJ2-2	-	CASSLDDSRGELFF	TGTGCCAGCAGCTTAGACGACAGCAGGGGGGAGCTGTTTTTT
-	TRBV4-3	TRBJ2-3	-	CASSPRTGGDTQYF	TGCGCCAGCAGCCCTCGGACTGGCGGAGATACGCAGTATTTT
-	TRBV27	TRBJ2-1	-	CASIDGGPYNEQFF	TGTGCCAGCATTGACGGTGGCCCCTACAATGAGCAGTTCTTC
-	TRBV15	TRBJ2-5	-	CATSRDGVQETQYF	TGTGCCACCAGCAGAGATGGGGTCCAAGAGACCCAGTACTTC
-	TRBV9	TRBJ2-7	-	CASSVEGLSSYEQYF	TGTGCCAGCAGCGTAGAAGGCCTATCCTCCTACGAGCAGTACTTC
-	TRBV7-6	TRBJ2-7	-	CASSSRELYEQYF	TGTGCCAGCAGCTCTAGAGAACTCTACGAGCAGTACTTC
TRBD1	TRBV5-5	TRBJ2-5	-	CASSVPGGAKETQYF	TGTGCCAGCAGCGTTCCAGGGGGAGCAAAAGAGACCCAGTACTTC
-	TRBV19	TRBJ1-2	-	CASSIGGTPGYTF	TGTGCCAGTAGTATAGGAGGGACTCCTGGCTACACCTTC
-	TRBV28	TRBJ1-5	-	CASSLGGRSNQPQHF	TGTGCCAGCAGTTTAGGGGGGAGAAGCAATCAGCCCCAGCATTTT
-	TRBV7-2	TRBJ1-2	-	CASSLDQGTGYGYTF	TGTGCCAGCAGCTTAGATCAGGGTACAGGCTATGGCTACACCTTC
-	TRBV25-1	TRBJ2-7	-	CASSGDRKDYEQYF	TGTGCCAGCAGTGGGGACCGGAAGGACTACGAGCAGTACTTC
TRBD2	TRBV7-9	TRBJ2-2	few	CASSKLAGRNTGELFF	TGTGCCAGCAGCAAACTAGCGGGAAGGAACACCGGGGAGCTGTTTTTT
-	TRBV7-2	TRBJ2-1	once	CASSFIRDEQFF	TGTGCCAGCAGCTTTATCCGGGATGAGCAGTTCTTC
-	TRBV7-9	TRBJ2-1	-	CASSFQGYEQFF	TGTGCCAGCAGCTTCCAGGGGTATGAGCAGTTCTTC
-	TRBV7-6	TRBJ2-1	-	CASSLGTNEQFF	TGTGCCAGCAGCTTAGGGACCAATGAGCAGTTCTTC
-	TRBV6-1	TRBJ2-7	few	CATSTSRYEQYF	TGTGCCACCTCGACGTCGCGTTACGAGCAGTACTTC